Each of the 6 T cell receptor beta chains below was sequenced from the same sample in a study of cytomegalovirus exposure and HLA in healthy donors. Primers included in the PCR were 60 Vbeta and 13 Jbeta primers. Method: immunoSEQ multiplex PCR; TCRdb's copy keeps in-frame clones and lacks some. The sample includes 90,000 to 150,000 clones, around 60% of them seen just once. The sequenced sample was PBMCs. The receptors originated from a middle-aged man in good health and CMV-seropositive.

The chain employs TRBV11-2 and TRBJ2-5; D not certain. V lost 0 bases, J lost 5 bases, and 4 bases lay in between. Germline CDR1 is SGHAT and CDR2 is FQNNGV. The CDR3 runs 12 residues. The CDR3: CASSLERETQYF. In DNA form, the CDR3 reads TGTGCCAGCAGCTTAGAACGGGAGACCCAGTACTTC.

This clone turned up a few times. CDR3 DNA sequence: TGTGCCAGCAGCAGCTACCGGGACAGGGGGCGCTCTGGAAACACCATATATTTT. It specifies CASSSYRDRGRSGNTIYF. The gene calls are TRBV5-4 and TRBJ1-3; 12 bases align to TRBD1. The CDR3 has 18 residues. Germline CDR1 reads SGHNT; CDR2 reads YYREEE (reference sequence). Trimming took 4 bases from V and 0 from J; bases not matched to a gene: 8.

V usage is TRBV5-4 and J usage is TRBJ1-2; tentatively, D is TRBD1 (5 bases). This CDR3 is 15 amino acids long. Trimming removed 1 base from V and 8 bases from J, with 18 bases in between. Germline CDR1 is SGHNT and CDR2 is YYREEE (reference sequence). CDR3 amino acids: CASSLTARGVRGYTF. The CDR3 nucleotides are TGTGCCAGCAGCTTGACGGCGCGGGGCGTTCGAGGCTACACCTTC.

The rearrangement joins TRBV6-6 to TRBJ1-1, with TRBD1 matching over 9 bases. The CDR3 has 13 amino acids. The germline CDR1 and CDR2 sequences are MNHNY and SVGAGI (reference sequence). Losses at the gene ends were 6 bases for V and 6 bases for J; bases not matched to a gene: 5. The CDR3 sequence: CASRGDRAPEAFF. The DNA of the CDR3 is TGTGCCAGCAGGGGGGACAGGGCTCCTGAAGCTTTCTTT.

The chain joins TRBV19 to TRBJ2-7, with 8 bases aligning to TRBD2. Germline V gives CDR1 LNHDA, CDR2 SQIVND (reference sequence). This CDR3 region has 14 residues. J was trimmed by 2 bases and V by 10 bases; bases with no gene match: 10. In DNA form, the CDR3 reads TGTGCCACCACTACCGGGACTAGGGCCTACGAGCAGTACTTC. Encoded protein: CATTTGTRAYEQYF.

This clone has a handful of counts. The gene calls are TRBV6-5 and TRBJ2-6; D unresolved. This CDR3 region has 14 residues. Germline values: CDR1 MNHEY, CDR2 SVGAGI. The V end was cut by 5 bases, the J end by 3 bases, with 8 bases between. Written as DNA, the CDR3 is TGTGCCAGCAGTCAACCCTATGGGGCCAACGTCCTGACTTTC. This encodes CASSQPYGANVLTF.